Detailed here is one T cell receptor beta chain. Its antigen is not known. The CDR3 spans 14 residues. The junction had 5 bases not matched to a gene; V was cut back by 4 bases and J by 7 bases. Germline V gives CDR1 SGHRS, CDR2 YFSETQ. Stimulation used about 9.5 ug/mL lysate from CMV-infected fibroblasts. Memory cells lacking CD40L and CD69 with high CD45RO were sorted. The immunoSEQ assay was version 4, run in survey mode. Genomic DNA was diluted to around 10 ng/uL, up to 1 ug per sample. The method was immunoSEQ multiplex PCR; TCRdb's version includes in-frame clones alone and lacks a portion of them. Among 50,000 or so clones, around 75% were seen once, and the ten largest hold around 2.9%. This sample was taken from a study of persistence of HIV-infected CD4 T cells. General study findings and limits: Degenerate expanded CDR3beta sequences were enriched among CMV- and Gag-responding cells. Compared with CD3/CD28-stimulated cells, CMV- and Gag-responding cells showed lower TCRbeta richness.

The origin of this receptor is an adult man with HIV who was CMV-seropositive. The specimen was CD4+ T cells sorted from PBMCs after approximately 18-hour stimulation, collected from a patient who received antiretroviral therapy. The J gene is TRBJ2-1, the V gene TRBV5-1, with 10 bases lining up with TRBD2. CDR3 sequence: CASSSGGAWNEQFF. CDR3 nucleotide sequence: TGCGCCAGCAGCAGCGGGGGGGCCTGGAATGAGCAGTTCTTC. Full variable domain (outside the CDR3, taken from reference TRBV5-1 and TRBJ2-1): KAGVTQTPRYLIKTRGQQVTLSCSPISGHRSVSWYQQTPGQGLQFLFEYFSETQRNKGNFPGRFSGRQFSNSRSEMNVSTLELGDSALYLCASSSGGAWNEQFFGPGTRLTVL.